This T cell receptor beta chain was captured by sequencing in a study of tumor-infiltrating lymphocytes in primary liver carcinoma (TCRdb year 2017). As for the study more broadly: Surgical resection was performed in China between November 2015 and early 2016 on 5 or 6 patients with histopathologically diagnosed primary liver carcinoma. The study combined TCRbeta repertoire sequencing, expression microarrays and whole-exome sequencing across five regions of each liver tumor, with adjacent normal tissue and blood. Samples yielded roughly 3.5 to 7.13 million productive TCRbeta reads; read depth did not differ significantly between tissue types. Repertoires from technical replicates were highly reproducible, with mean shared-clone rates near 0.89 and correlation coefficients above 0.98. Tumors of the five patients were stage T1-T3 N0M0 with maximum diameters of 4.2 to 10 cm. The five patients, three men and two women aged 30 to 69 years, had hepatocellular carcinoma (four) or combined HCC and intrahepatic cholangiocarcinoma (one). TCRbeta repertoire sequencing covered 35 specimens from 5 patients: 25 tumor regions, 5 adjacent noncancerous liver tissues and 5 peripheral blood samples.

What the study reported, not specific to this receptor: Repertoire overlap was found to be higher between tumor regions (mean roughly 36%) than between tumor-adjacent (roughly 17%) or tumor-blood (about 14%) pairs, consistent with antigen-driven expansion. Compared with blood, tumors had a significantly larger share of the repertoire taken up by the top 250 clones (p = 0.039). Only the TCR beta chain was sequenced, so true repertoire diversity is likely underestimated because unpaired alpha chains were not captured. With just a few patients in the study, the authors point out that the findings should be validated in a larger study. Bulk unsorted samples precluded comparing CD4+ and CD8+ T cell repertoires.

Its CDR3 holds 14 amino acids, cysteine through phenylalanine. Just the 42-base CDR3 DNA is kept, in frame starting at base 1. CDR1 and CDR2, looked up from the germline V gene, are MNHNS and SASEGT. Details on this clonotype: The antigen this receptor binds is unknown. The junction departs from the called germline gene at one end, perhaps through a read error.

Using a constant-region primer and ProtoScript II reverse transcriptase, TCRbeta-specific cDNA was reverse-transcribed from about 460 ng total RNA. Construction of the TCRbeta libraries relied on three nested rounds of multiplex PCR, following a slightly modified ARM-PCR procedure. Each of the first two PCR rounds ran for approximately 9 cycles using multiplex TRBV1-TRBV30 forward primers together with a Cbeta reverse primer. Sample barcodes and Illumina adapters were added in a final 25-cycle PCR using Deep VentR polymerase. Before sequencing, amplicons of 200-500 bp were gel-purified using a QIAquick gel extraction kit. An Illumina HiSeq 2500 was used to sequence the TCRbeta amplicons, generating 250-bp paired-end reads. The authors' pipeline ran thus. Quality trimming of reads was performed with Trimmomatic v0.33, and paired reads were merged with FLASH v1.2.11 so that full CDR3 sequences could be recovered. V, D and J germline segments were assigned to the rearranged TCRbeta sequences using MiGEC v1.2.1b. Clonotype statistics and Shannon-Wiener diversity indices were computed with VDJtools v1.0.0. Except for diversity analysis, only the 250 most abundant clonotypes of each sample were used in subsequent analyses to reduce sampling bias. TCRdb passed the public sequencing reads through fastp at Q25 and MiXCR, retaining productive beta sequences. Every distinct CDR3 protein forms one entry, paired with its most common genes and DNA. These V and J calls originate from TCRdb's pipeline instead of the authors' own analysis. This sample lists about 200,000 distinct CDR3 sequences; 65% were detected once. The ten largest clonotypes hold roughly 6.8% of the sample.

RNA from unsorted whole blood was extracted with TRIzol reagent, and germline DNA was obtained with the DNeasy Blood & Tissue kit. Chronic HBV infection was present in the patients, and the patients were treatment-naive at sampling. Before surgery, approximately 3.8 milliliters of peripheral blood were collected into K2EDTA tubes. The sequence was collected from a woman aged 60-70 years with primary liver carcinoma and hepatitis B virus infection. The chain uses TRBV6-1 and TRBJ1-1, with no confident D gene call. Sequencing was performed on peripheral blood. The CDR3 sequence is CASRGTLCYAEAFF. The sequence in DNA is TGTGCCAGCAGGGGTACTCTATGCTACGCTGAAGCTTTCTTC.